The subject of this entry is one T cell receptor (beta chain). The entry originates in a study of shared clonotypes between healthy human individuals. Trimming left V 6 bases short and J 4 bases short, with 6 bases between. Per the germline V gene, CDR1 is MNHEY and CDR2 is SVGAGI. The CDR3 is 11 amino acids. Researchers divided each subset's genomic DNA evenly across several immunoSEQ plates. Method: immunoSEQ multiplex PCR; TCRdb's copy keeps in-frame clones and lacks some. The sample shows 2 million to 2.5 million clones, under 97% of them seen only once. The rearrangement uses TRBV6-5 and TRBJ1-2; D unclear. The sample taken for sequencing was naive CD4+ T cells sorted from blood. As for subset: CD45RA+ positively selected. This receptor was taken from a man younger than 35 in good health. CDR3 in amino acids: CASRGLYGYTF. CDR3 nucleotides: TGTGCCAGCAGGGGTCTCTATGGCTACACCTTC.